These 9 T cell receptor beta chains share one sample of origin, sequenced in a study of blood T cell repertoires in COVID-19. TCRdb keeps only in-frame clones here, not all; method: immunoSEQ multiplex PCR. Of about 230,000 clones listed, around 83% are singletons. Material for sequencing was peripheral blood. The receptors come from a woman between 50 and 59 years old with acute or convalescent COVID-19.

In nucleotides, the CDR3 is TGTGCCAGCAGCCCGTCGGTCTGGCGGAATTCACCCCTCCACTTT. As protein: CASSPSVWRNSPLHF. This chain links TRBV6-5 with TRBJ1-6, with D unclear. V lost 6 bases and J lost 7, with 16 bases in between. Germline V gives CDR1 MNHEY, CDR2 SVGAGI. This CDR3 region has 15 residues.

V is TRBV5-1 and J is TRBJ1-1; no definite D call. The CDR3 covers 13 residues. The germline gives CDR1 SGHRS, CDR2 YFSETQ. V was trimmed by 9 bases and J by 1 base, leaving 13 bases between them. The CDR3 here is CATRWEQNTEAFF. The CDR3 DNA sequence: TGCGCCACCCGGTGGGAGCAGAACACTGAAGCTTTCTTT.

The table lists this clone with a few counts. The sample contains more than one DNA sequence encoding this CDR3. The gene calls are TRBV7-2 and TRBJ2-1; 8 bases match TRBD1. This CDR3 is 15 amino acids long. Germline V CDR1 and CDR2: SGHTA, FQGNSA. V trimming: 3 bases; J trimming: 6 bases; junction bases outside the gene matches: 7. The CDR3 sequence is CASSFGQGTGNEQFF. As DNA, the CDR3 is TGTGCCAGCAGCTTCGGACAGGGCACCGGCAATGAGCAGTTCTTC.

This clone was seen only a few times. The V and J genes are TRBV2 and TRBJ2-5; 11 bases are shared with TRBD1. Germline trimming cut 6 bases from V and 5 bases from J; bases unmatched to any gene: 11. Looked up from germline, CDR1 is SNHLY and CDR2 is FYNNEI. CDR3 length equals 16 residues. DNA of the CDR3: TGTGCCAGCAGAGCGCGGGGACAGGGGGATTGGGAGACCCAGTACTTC. Its translation is CASRARGQGDWETQYF.

The rearrangement links TRBV7-9 to TRBJ2-7; D perhaps matches TRBD1 (6 bases). Germline-derived CDR1 and CDR2 are SEHNR and FQNEAQ (reference sequence). This CDR3 is built from 12 residues. V lost 5 bases and J lost 6, with 11 bases in between. CDR3: CASSTRGFEQYF. In nucleotides, the CDR3 is TGTGCCAGCAGCACCAGGGGTTTCGAGCAGTACTTC. The full variable domain, with the rest looked up from reference TRBV7-9 and TRBJ2-7, is DTGVSQNPRHKITKRGQNVTFRCDPISEHNRLYWYRQTLGQGPEFLTYFQNEAQLEKSRLLSDRFSAERPKGSFSTLEIQRTEQGDSAMYLCASSTRGFEQYFGPGTRLTVT.

The J gene is TRBJ1-4, the V gene TRBV13, with unresolved D. The V and J ends lost 4 bases and 3 bases respectively, with 12 bases between them. This CDR3 region has 15 residues. Germline lookup yields CDR1 PRHDT and CDR2 FYEKMQ (reference sequence). The CDR3 loop reads CASSSKTDANEKLFF. The CDR3 DNA is TGTGCCAGCAGCTCCAAAACAGATGCTAATGAAAAACTGTTTTTT.

The chain has TRBV7-8 and TRBJ1-4, with D possibly TRBD1 on 6 matching bases. The germline gives CDR1 SGHVS, CDR2 FQNEAQ. The CDR3 has 15 amino acids. V lost 5 bases, J lost 6 bases, and 16 bases lay in between. CDR3 nucleotides: TGTGCCAGCAGCCGCCAAAGGGGGAGAGATGAAAAACTGTTTTTT. Its translation: CASSRQRGRDEKLFF.

This clone has only one observation. The V gene is TRBV30, the J gene TRBJ2-1; TRBD2 agrees at 14 bases. The junction had 3 bases not matched to a gene; V was cut back by 1 base and J by 10 bases. This CDR3 is built from 14 residues. From germline, CDR1 is GTSNPN and CDR2 SVGIG (reference sequence). The CDR3 reads CAWSGGLAGVEQFF. As DNA, the CDR3 is TGTGCCTGGAGTGGGGGACTAGCGGGGGTAGAGCAGTTCTTC.

The chain links TRBV5-4 to TRBJ1-4, with D perhaps matching TRBD1 (5 bases). Germline CDR1 SGHNT, CDR2 YYREEE (reference sequence). This CDR3 has 14 residues. Deletions cut 0 bases from V and 17 bases from J, with 20 bases between. The CDR3 nucleotides are TGTGCCAGCAGCTTGGAGCACGATTCGGGACTCGTCTTTTTT. Protein: CASSLEHDSGLVFF.